A selection of T cell receptor beta chains follows, all from one sample in a study of naive and memory T cell subsets. One entry per CDR3 protein results from TCRdb running MiXCR on the UMI-ligation and nested PCR reads. The data hold 130,000 or so distinct CDR3 sequences, with just over 35% observed a single time. Sequenced material: central memory CD4+ T cells from blood. The receptors originated from a human donor in good health. Both conserved end residues are part of each CDR3. Each record gives: D gene, J gene, clone size, V gene, CDR3 protein, CDR3 DNA. The D gene is left open where the match is weak. The size of a clone is reported for some rows only, either as once, few or many, or as a class for expanded clones.

. TRBJ2-1 . TRBV20-1 CSARAMGGSYNEQFF TGCAGTGCTAGAGCCATGGGAGGCTCCTACAATGAGCAGTTCTTC
TRBD1 TRBJ2-1 . TRBV14 CASSFGTGGTVEQFF TGTGCCAGCAGCTTTGGGACAGGGGGCACGGTGGAGCAGTTCTTC
TRBD1 TRBJ1-4 few TRBV6-5 CASSYRQGDEKLFF TGTGCCAGCAGTTACAGACAGGGTGACGAAAAACTGTTTTTT
. TRBJ1-2 . TRBV9 CASSARYGYTF TGTGCCAGCAGCGCACGGTATGGCTACACCTTC
. TRBJ1-4 few TRBV20-1 CSASRAGTTNEKLFF TGCAGTGCTAGCCGAGCAGGGACAACTAATGAAAAACTGTTTTTT
. TRBJ1-2 few TRBV7-2 CASSTTGPNYGYTF TGTGCCAGCAGCACTACAGGGCCAAACTATGGCTACACCTTC
. TRBJ2-7 . TRBV18 CASSPPGIPYEQYF TGTGCCAGCTCACCACCGGGGATCCCCTACGAGCAGTACTTC
TRBD2 TRBJ2-5 many TRBV29-1 CSVRTSASQETQYF TGCAGCGTGCGGACTAGCGCCAGTCAAGAGACCCAGTACTTC
. TRBJ1-3 . TRBV6-5 CASSYSLTGNTIYF TGTGCCAGCAGTTACTCCCTCACTGGAAACACCATATATTTT
TRBD1 TRBJ2-5 many TRBV5-1 CASSVGQARETQYF TGCGCCAGCAGCGTAGGACAGGCTAGGGAGACCCAGTACTTC
. TRBJ1-4 . TRBV12-3/TRBV12-4 CASSFYQDEKLFF TGTGCCAGCAGTTTTTATCAGGATGAAAAACTGTTTTTT
TRBD1 TRBJ2-1 . TRBV7-9 CASSLGRDRVRHEQFF TGTGCCAGCAGCTTAGGCCGGGACAGGGTTCGGCATGAGCAGTTCTTC
. TRBJ1-3 once TRBV12-3/TRBV12-4 CASSGGPAGLRNTIYF TGTGCCAGCAGCGGGGGACCAGCCGGCCTCAGAAACACCATATATTTT
. TRBJ1-5 . TRBV4-1 CASSQSTGYNQPQHF TGCGCCAGCAGCCAGTCTACAGGGTACAATCAGCCCCAGCATTTT
. TRBJ2-2 few TRBV28 CASSKIRGSNTGELFF TGTGCCAGCAGTAAAATCAGGGGATCGAACACCGGGGAGCTGTTTTTT
. TRBJ2-1 few TRBV29-1 CSVEAAMNEQFF TGCAGCGTTGAAGCAGCAATGAATGAGCAGTTCTTC
TRBD1 TRBJ2-7 . TRBV5-5 CASSHPGQGIYEQYF TGTGCCAGCAGCCATCCGGGACAGGGGATCTACGAGCAGTACTTC
. TRBJ2-2 . TRBV10-3 CAISESPGELFF TGTGCCATCAGTGAGTCCCCCGGGGAGCTGTTTTTT
TRBD1 TRBJ2-5 . TRBV6-6 CASSYPRDSQETQYF TGTGCCAGCAGTTACCCCCGGGACAGCCAAGAGACCCAGTACTTC
. TRBJ2-7 few TRBV19 CASSTGFKAGMREQYF TGTGCCAGTAGTACGGGATTTAAAGCCGGGATGAGGGAGCAGTACTTC
. TRBJ2-5 few TRBV24-1 CATSDKVGGPETQYF TGTGCCACCAGTGATAAAGTTGGGGGTCCAGAGACCCAGTACTTC
. TRBJ2-1 . TRBV19 CASSIGIEGYNEQFF TGTGCCAGTAGTATTGGTATCGAGGGGTACAATGAGCAGTTCTTC
TRBD2 TRBJ2-1 . TRBV6-5 CASRPAGTSGIGEQFF TGTGCCAGCAGACCGGCAGGGACTAGCGGGATTGGTGAGCAGTTCTTC
. TRBJ2-3 few TRBV20-1 CSARGRLGGGGDTQYF TGCAGTGCTAGAGGCCGGTTAGGCGGGGGCGGGGATACGCAGTATTTT
. TRBJ2-1 . TRBV27 CASSSPGRFLYEQFF TGTGCCAGCAGTTCCCCGGGGAGGTTCTTATATGAGCAGTTCTTC
TRBD2 TRBJ2-5 . TRBV6-1 CASSRGGGSQTQYF TGTGCCAGCTCCCGAGGAGGCGGGAGCCAGACCCAGTACTTC
. TRBJ2-4 few TRBV20-1 CSARASVWPHIQYF TGCAGTGCTAGAGCCTCCGTGTGGCCACACATTCAGTACTTC
TRBD2 TRBJ2-3 many TRBV4-3 CASSPSAGGSTQYF TGCGCCAGCAGCCCGTCAGCGGGAGGATCTACGCAGTATTTT
TRBD1 TRBJ2-2 . TRBV27 CASKRGRTGELFF TGTGCCAGCAAGAGGGGGCGGACCGGGGAGCTGTTTTTT
. TRBJ2-3 . TRBV5-6 CASTERPPRAQYF TGTGCCAGCACCGAAAGGCCCCCACGGGCGCAGTATTTT
. TRBJ2-1 . TRBV7-9 CASSSMHNEQFF TGTGCCAGCAGCTCGATGCACAATGAGCAGTTCTTC
TRBD1 TRBJ1-6 few TRBV6-5 CASSYSPRGRGTLHF TGTGCCAGCAGTTACTCACCAAGGGGCAGGGGGACCCTCCACTTT
. TRBJ2-7 many TRBV29-1 CSVAAGRYHEQYF TGCAGCGTTGCGGCGGGGCGCTATCACGAGCAGTACTTC
. TRBJ1-3 few TRBV3-2 CASSLTGGPPGNTIYF TGTGCCAGCAGCTTGACAGGGGGCCCCCCTGGAAACACCATATATTTT
TRBD1 TRBJ2-5 . TRBV11-2 CASSFPGTGAGETQYF TGTGCCAGCAGCTTCCCCGGGACAGGGGCAGGAGAGACCCAGTACTTC
TRBD2 TRBJ2-1 . TRBV7-6 CASGGSGNEQFF TGTGCCAGCGGCGGGAGTGGGAATGAGCAGTTCTTC
TRBD2 TRBJ2-3 . TRBV7-2 CASSMAKLAITPTDTQYF TGTGCCAGCAGCATGGCAAAACTAGCGATCACCCCCACAGATACGCAGTATTTT
. TRBJ1-4 few TRBV7-2 CASSGLSEKLFF TGTGCCAGCAGCGGACTATCAGAAAAACTGTTTTTT
TRBD2 TRBJ2-7 medium-sized TRBV6-2/TRBV6-3 CASSSTGLAGGWYEQYF TGTGCCAGCAGTTCCACCGGACTAGCGGGAGGGTGGTACGAGCAGTACTTC
. TRBJ2-7 few TRBV6-2/TRBV6-3 CASSSRALDYEQYF TGTGCCAGCAGTTCCAGAGCCTTGGACTACGAGCAGTACTTC
TRBD2 TRBJ2-4 . TRBV28 CASSVAGGPSGIQYF TGTGCCAGCAGTGTAGCGGGAGGGCCGTCGGGCATTCAGTACTTC
TRBD2 TRBJ2-3 . TRBV7-2 CASSSPGLAGEDTQYF TGTGCCAGCAGCTCCCCGGGACTAGCGGGAGAGGATACGCAGTATTTT
TRBD2 TRBJ2-7 few TRBV4-1 CASSQASGRMYEQYF TGCGCCAGCAGCCAAGCTAGCGGGAGGATGTACGAGCAGTACTTC
TRBD2 TRBJ2-7 . TRBV9 CASSSPLAGGPTYEQYF TGTGCCAGCAGCTCACCACTAGCGGGAGGGCCGACCTACGAGCAGTACTTC
. TRBJ2-5 many TRBV7-3 CASSLGGQQETQYF TGTGCCAGCAGCTTAGGGGGACAACAAGAGACCCAGTACTTC
. TRBJ2-1 . TRBV6-1 CASSPHHSEQFF TGTGCCAGCAGTCCCCACCATTCTGAGCAGTTCTTC
. TRBJ2-1 many TRBV20-1 CSADAPGLSYNEQFF TGCAGTGCTGATGCTCCGGGACTGTCCTACAATGAGCAGTTCTTC
TRBD1 TRBJ2-7 once TRBV28 CASSLAVDRARYEQYF TGTGCCAGCAGTTTAGCAGTCGACAGGGCAAGGTACGAGCAGTACTTC
. TRBJ2-1 . TRBV5-4 CASSLALMGEQFF TGTGCCAGCAGCTTGGCCCTCATGGGTGAGCAGTTCTTC
. TRBJ2-7 few TRBV6-1 CASSELASASYEQYF TGTGCCAGCAGTGAGTTAGCGAGCGCGTCCTACGAGCAGTACTTC
. TRBJ1-1 . TRBV14 CASSQDPNYLAFF TGTGCCAGCAGCCAAGATCCGAACTACCTAGCTTTCTTT
TRBD2 TRBJ2-2 . TRBV6-5 CASSSTGLGRTGELFF TGTGCCAGCAGTTCCACGGGACTAGGTCGGACCGGGGAGCTGTTTTTT
TRBD1 TRBJ2-7 . TRBV20-1 CSASRDRGTYEQYF TGCAGTGCTAGCCGGGACAGGGGGACCTACGAGCAGTACTTC
. TRBJ1-4 . TRBV4-3 CASSPDDWGEKLFF TGCGCCAGCAGCCCCGACGACTGGGGTGAAAAACTGTTTTTT
. TRBJ2-1 once TRBV3-1 CASSQDSLRATPYNEQFF TGTGCCAGCAGCCAAGATTCTCTGAGAGCAACCCCCTACAATGAGCAGTTCTTC
TRBD2 TRBJ2-7 . TRBV7-2 CASSLARGTSSFYEQYF TGTGCCAGCAGCTTAGCGCGGGGGACCTCCTCTTTCTACGAGCAGTACTTC
TRBD2 TRBJ2-1 few TRBV7-7 CASSAGTSGSNSEQFF TGTGCCAGCAGCGCCGGGACTAGCGGGAGCAACTCTGAGCAGTTCTTC